The 19 T cell receptor beta chains presented below share a single source sample, sequenced in a study of cytotoxic CD8 clonotypes in ibrutinib-treated CLL. Method: immunoSEQ multiplex PCR; TCRdb's copy keeps in-frame clones and lacks some. Among 30,000 or so clones listed, 76% were seen once. The sample was PBMCs, taken after 36 months of ibrutinib treatment. The receptors here all came from a human donor with chronic lymphocytic leukemia.

The V and J genes are TRBV4-2 and TRBJ2-1; no clear D. CDR1 and CDR2 from the germline V gene are LGHNA and YNFKEQ. The CDR3 totals 12 residues. V gave up 3 bases and J gave up 10 bases, with 10 bases separating them. CDR3 protein: CASSHPQREQFF. CDR3 coding DNA: TGTGCCAGCAGCCATCCACAGCGCGAGCAGTTCTTC.

The V call is TRBV9, the J call TRBJ1-3; D call uncertain. The CDR3 runs 15 residues. The V gene's germline CDR1 is SGDLS and CDR2 YYNGEE. V lost 4 bases and J lost 0, with 11 bases in between. This CDR3 is CASSTSTDSGNTIYF. CDR3 nucleotides: TGTGCCAGCAGCACGTCGACGGACTCTGGAAACACCATATATTTT. Filled out from reference TRBV9 and TRBJ1-3, the complete variable domain reads DSGVTQTPKHLITATGQRVTLRCSPRSGDLSVYWYQQSLDQGLQFLIQYYNGEERAKGNILERFSAQQFPDLHSELNLSSLELGDSALYFCASSTSTDSGNTIYFGEGSWLTVV.

This clone has more than one count but fewer than ten. The chain couples TRBV9 to TRBJ1-2, with D possibly being TRBD1 (5 bases). Trimming removed 0 bases at V and 5 bases at J, with 11 bases between. The length of the CDR3 is 14 residues. Germline V CDR1 and CDR2: SGDLS, YYNGEE. The CDR3 DNA reads as TGTGCCAGCAGCGTAGGGCAGGGTGCGTATGGCTACACCTTC. Translating gives CASSVGQGAYGYTF. Together with reference TRBV9 and TRBJ1-2, the CDR3 gives the full variable domain: DSGVTQTPKHLITATGQRVTLRCSPRSGDLSVYWYQQSLDQGLQFLIQYYNGEERAKGNILERFSAQQFPDLHSELNLSSLELGDSALYFCASSVGQGAYGYTFGSGTRLTVV.

The chain joins TRBV15 to TRBJ2-1, with D perhaps TRBD2 (6 bases). Per germline, CDR1 LNHNV and CDR2 YYDKDF (reference sequence). CDR3 size: 14 residues. V was shortened by 5 bases and J by 2 bases, with 10 bases between the two germline ends. In DNA form, the CDR3 reads TGTGCCACCAGCGGGGGAGGACCCTACAATGAGCAGTTCTTC. Its translation is CATSGGGPYNEQFF.

For this clone: A read error may account for a junction end that differs from germline. This chain uses TRBV4-1 with TRBJ1-4; maybe TRBD1 (5 bases). CDR1 MGHRA and CDR2 YSYEKL come from the germline V gene. The CDR3 loop spans 15 amino acids. In nucleotides, the CDR3 is TGCGCCAGCAGCGAAGATCCCGGGGCTAGGGAAAAACTGTTTTTT. Translating it yields CASSEDPGAREKLFF.

The chain carries TRBV29-1 and TRBJ1-1; unclear D gene. Per the germline V gene, CDR1 is SQVTM and CDR2 is ANQGSEA. This CDR3 has 17 amino acids. V was cut by 6 bases and J by 1 base, with 24 bases left in between. This CDR3 reads CSVEPGRGGGGNTEAFF. CDR3 in DNA: TGCAGCGTAGAACCGGGCCGGGGAGGAGGAGGGAACACTGAAGCTTTCTTT.

The gene calls are TRBV27 and TRBJ2-7; TRBD1 might be the D (5 bases). In germline, CDR1 is MNHEY, CDR2 SMNVEV (reference sequence). CDR3 length equals 15 residues. The V and J ends lost 1 base and 5 bases respectively, with 15 bases between them. The CDR3 is CASSLFPSGIDEQYF. The CDR3 nucleotides read TGTGCCAGCAGTTTATTTCCTTCAGGGATCGACGAGCAGTACTTC.

The J gene is TRBJ1-2, the V gene TRBV10-2; no firm D call. With 4 bases removed from V and 7 bases from J, the gap between germline ends came to 7 bases. This CDR3 comprises 11 residues. Germline V gene sequence: CDR1 WSHSY, CDR2 SAAADI. The CDR3 region has the DNA TGCGCCAGCAGTGTGGGGTCTGGCTACACCTTC. Translated, it gives CASSVGSGYTF.

The sample holds a few counts of this clone. The chain carries TRBV4-2 and TRBJ1-4; D call uncertain. The CDR3 length is 12 residues. Germline lookup yields CDR1 LGHNA and CDR2 YNFKEQ. V lost 4 bases and J 8 bases, leaving 8 bases between the germline ends. This chain's CDR3 is CASSRADEKLFF. DNA for the CDR3: TGTGCCAGCAGCCGGGCCGACGAAAAACTGTTTTTT.

The V gene is TRBV4-1, the J gene TRBJ2-5, with D possibly being TRBD1 or TRBD2 (5 bases each). The CDR3 consists of 17 residues. Between the trimmed V and J ends, which lost 4 bases and 3 bases, there was a span of 21 bases. Germline CDR1 MGHRA, CDR2 YSYEKL. CDR3 sequence: CASSLYLAGGSKETQYF. The DNA of the CDR3 is TGCGCCAGCAGCCTTTACCTAGCTGGGGGAAGTAAAGAGACCCAGTACTTC.

CDR3 coding DNA: TGTGCCAGTCCTGGGACAGGGCGAACAGATACGCAGTATTTT. Encoded protein: CASPGTGRTDTQYF. The genes are TRBV6-6 and TRBJ2-3, with 9 bases fitting TRBD1. The CDR3 is 14 amino acids. Germline V gene sequence: CDR1 MNHNY, CDR2 SVGAGI (reference sequence). Trimming at V came to 9 bases and at J to 3 bases, leaving 7 bases not matched to a gene.

The gene calls are TRBV19 and TRBJ1-5, with TRBD1 matching 10 bases. The junction had 4 bases not matched to a gene; V was cut back by 5 bases and J by 0 bases. This CDR3 has 16 amino acids. Per the germline V gene, CDR1 is LNHDA and CDR2 is SQIVND (reference sequence). This CDR3 reads CASSRTGGVSNQPQHF. Here the CDR3 DNA reads TGTGCCAGTAGTCGGACAGGGGGGGTTAGCAATCAGCCCCAGCATTTT.

This clone was found a few times. V usage is TRBV19 and J usage is TRBJ1-1; the D gene is possibly TRBD1 (6 bases). This CDR3 has 14 amino acids. CDR1 LNHDA and CDR2 SQIVND come from the germline V gene (reference sequence). Between the trimmed V and J ends, which lost 10 bases and 6 bases, there was a span of 21 bases. The CDR3 DNA reads TGTGCCACTAAGGGCCGAACAGGGTTAGCTGAAGCTTTCTTT. Its translation: CATKGRTGLAEAFF.

The chain employs TRBV19 and TRBJ2-5; D is uncertain. Germline assignment: CDR1 LNHDA and CDR2 SQIVND (reference sequence). There are 14 residues in the CDR3. V was clipped by 1 base and J by 0 bases, with 6 bases between them. CDR3 protein: CASSIAGNQETQYF. CDR3 in DNA: TGTGCCAGTAGTATAGCGGGCAACCAAGAGACCCAGTACTTC. Full variable domain (remainder filled in from reference TRBV19 and TRBJ2-5): DGGITQSPKYLFRKEGQNVTLSCEQNLNHDAMYWYRQDPGQGLRLIYYSQIVNDFQKGDIAEGYSVSREKKESFPLTVTSAQKNPTAFYLCASSIAGNQETQYFGPGTRLLVL.

The rearrangement links TRBV5-1 to TRBJ1-1; TRBD1 matches at 12 bases. Germline V lookup: CDR1 SGHRS, CDR2 YFSETQ. The CDR3 extends over 16 amino acids. With 5 bases clipped from V and 8 bases from J, the junction kept 13 bases outside the gene matches. CDR3 nucleotide sequence: TGCGCCAGCAGGACTCAGCCGGGACAGGGGGCCCCCGAAGCTTTCTTT. Protein: CASRTQPGQGAPEAFF.

The rearrangement links TRBV28 to TRBJ2-7, with 7 nucleotides matching TRBD2. The CDR3 has 15 residues. Trimming at V came to 4 bases and at J to 5 bases, leaving 11 bases not matched to a gene. Looked up from germline, CDR1 is MDHEN and CDR2 is SYDVKM. The CDR3 DNA is TGTGCCAGCAGTTGGGAGGGGCCAAAGGTGGACGAGCAGTACTTC. Its protein is CASSWEGPKVDEQYF.

V usage is TRBV5-1 and J usage is TRBJ2-2; tentatively, D is TRBD1 (5 bases). The CDR3 loop spans 14 amino acids. Germline V gene data show CDR1 as SGHRS and CDR2 as YFSETQ. Trimming pared 4 bases from V and 4 bases from J, leaving 11 bases between. CDR3: CASSVHRFTGELFF. CDR3 coding DNA: TGCGCCAGCAGCGTACACAGGTTCACCGGGGAGCTGTTTTTT. The full variable domain, its missing parts supplied by reference TRBV5-1 and TRBJ2-2, is KAGVTQTPRYLIKTRGQQVTLSCSPISGHRSVSWYQQTPGQGLQFLFEYFSETQRNKGNFPGRFSGRQFSNSRSEMNVSTLELGDSALYLCASSVHRFTGELFFGEGSRLTVL.

V is TRBV4-1 and J is TRBJ2-1; the match to TRBD2 covers 9 bases. V was clipped by 3 bases and J by 12 bases; unmatched bases: 6. The germline CDR1 and CDR2 sequences are MGHRA and YSYEKL. This CDR3 comprises 13 residues. The CDR3 sequence: CASSQERGEVQFF. The CDR3 coding sequence is TGCGCCAGCAGCCAGGAGCGGGGGGAAGTGCAGTTCTTC.

This chain connects TRBV19 to TRBJ2-4; the D gene is possibly TRBD2 (6 bases). V dropped 8 bases and J dropped 0 bases, with 11 bases sitting between them. The germline V gene has CDR1 LNHDA and CDR2 SQIVND (reference sequence). The CDR3 length is 14 residues. The CDR3 region is CASGEGLAKNIQYF. The CDR3 DNA sequence: TGTGCCAGTGGAGAGGGACTAGCCAAAAACATTCAGTACTTC.